This T cell receptor beta chain derives from a study of cytomegalovirus exposure and HLA in healthy donors (dated by TCRdb to the late 2010s). Background for the entire study: According to an earlier analysis of a few hundred of the donors, roughly 180 million T cells yielded roughly 100 million unique TCR beta sequences and about 300 Gb of sequence data. Using immunosequencing, the study profiled T cell repertoires from fewer than 850 subjects and related those repertoires to cytomegalovirus serostatus. In an earlier analysis of about 590 of the donors, high-throughput TCR beta sequencing was used to judge whether each TCR beta V gene segment behaved as functional or pseudogenic. In a later analysis, previously published TCR beta repertoires from fewer than 750 donors were re-analyzed and high-resolution HLA genotyping was added so that TCR occurrence patterns could be studied. Roughly 320 gigabases of sequencing data and around 80 million unique TCR sequences made up an early release that covered 500 to 650 HLA-typed donors. A later genetic analysis used genome-wide SNP genotypes for about 60% of the roughly 700 donors, treating that subset as a discovery cohort. A handful of DR-DQ haplotypes were treated as single units for association and clustering because of strong linkage in the cohort. Across under 500 genotyped donors of the cohort, an average of roughly 250,000 unique TCR beta nucleotide sequences per donor were sequenced, and approximately 17% of those sequences were non-productive. All discovery cohort repertoires had been generated on a single sequencing platform. Typing coverage varied by locus: roughly 629-640 donors for A, B, C, DRB1 and DQB1; some 520 for DQA1; more than 600 for DPA1; 400 to 480 for DPB1. In the later analysis, no new phenotypic data were used to find candidate immune exposures; instead, reliance was placed on TCR beta sequences and their occurrence across donors. Along with the approximately 650-subject first cohort, a separate validation cohort of 120 different subjects was used. The aim of the study was to test whether cataloging public T cell receptors could identify signatures of past pathogen exposure. Donor age, sex, ethnicity and CMV serostatus were compiled together with the repertoire data. The study combined high-throughput TCR immunosequencing, statistical association of individual TCRs with disease status, and machine learning to predict cytomegalovirus infection status. Of the approximately 400 genotyped donors, approximately 82% fell in the genetic ancestry cluster associated with self-reported Caucasian donors. Both class I and class II loci were covered by HLA typing, at four-digit resolution. Study-level results and caveats: In a later analysis, some 17,000 TCR beta sequences were associated with specific HLA alleles at a false discovery rate of 0.05. An earlier analysis of approximately 530 of the donors showed that most TCR beta V segments appeared in productive rearrangements either about 87% or about 30% of the time, which broadly matched IMGT annotations. Linkage disequilibrium might explain the correlated functional status among segregating V segments, but an unknown experimental factor could not be ruled out. Because HLA typing was unavailable for some donors at each locus, only the typed subset was used in association tests. In a later analysis, the rate of TCR association differed among HLA loci, with DRB1 alleles having the most associated TCRs and HLA-C alleles having the fewest. A cluster of highly shared sequence variants was judged likely to represent a technical artifact of the sequencing pipeline. When HLA alleles, especially DR and DQ, strongly co-occurred, TCR associations were difficult to assign to individual alleles. For the cohort, immune exposure information was limited to CMV serostatus. A later genetic analysis associated a missense DCLRE1C variant with V-gene and J-gene trimming of TCR beta chains, and an independent cohort replicated the association. The cohort was sequenced for TCR beta chains only, and without alpha or paired-chain data the features that could be detected were limited. A further reported finding was that TCR beta sequences accurately predicted the HLA-A and HLA-B alleles for most subjects in the first cohort. Several of the top co-occurrence clusters appeared to be linked to parvovirus B19, influenza, CMV and Epstein-Barr virus, according to a later analysis. Compared with the 666-donor mean, donors in an Asian-associated ancestry cluster had fewer N-insertions in productive TCRs, according to a later genetic analysis. According to a later analysis, most CMV-associated TCR beta chains appeared to be HLA-restricted, and the HLA associations seemed to be driven largely by CMV exposure. The study gave a list of around 170 TCR beta chains associated with cytomegalovirus. The 87-base-pair reads could not distinguish some IMGT-functional V segments, including TRBV6-2 and TRBV6-3, so those segments were excluded. In vitro tests confirmed that three of the cytomegalovirus-associated TCR beta chains recognize cytomegalovirus antigens. Presence/absence analyses assumed roughly uniform sequencing depth across donors, an assumption that may not hold. According to the authors, the approach could potentially be generalized to other disease states and immunological phenotypes. Compared with equally common non-associated chains, HLA-associated TCR beta chains in a later analysis were more clonally expanded and had lower generation probabilities. Most TCR sequences were observed very rarely across donors, whereas some public TCRs were present in many individuals. In both the original and validation cohorts, the classifier was reported to diagnose cytomegalovirus status with high specificity and sensitivity. About 17 rarely observed V segments, including chromosome 9 orphons, were excluded from the earlier analysis of just under 600 of the donors because counts were too low.

The library was generated by the immunoSEQ multiplex PCR assay. A mixture of 60 forward primers for TCR Vbeta segments and 13 reverse primers for TCR Jbeta segments was used in the multiplex PCR. The CDR3 region of rearranged TCR beta genes was amplified from genomic DNA by a multiplex PCR assay. The amplified TCR beta libraries were sequenced on the Illumina HiSeq System as 87-base-pair reads. The authors processed their data as follows. A later analysis tallied roughly 80 million unique TCR beta chains across the 610 or so repertoires, and around 12 million of those chains were shared by two or more donors. Raw reads were error-corrected and collapsed into unique sequences with a nearest-neighbor algorithm that merged closely related sequences to remove PCR and sequencing errors. Alignment of CDR3 sequences to IMGT reference sequences was used to assign V, D and J gene segments. For a sequence to be retained, at least a six-nucleotide match to both a V gene segment and a J gene segment was required. Rearrangements were classified as productive when the CDR3 lacked stop codons and remained in frame with V and J, and all other rearrangements were classified as non-productive. Following IMGT convention, CDR3 was defined as the stretch from the second conserved V-encoded cysteine up to the conserved J-encoded phenylalanine. The earlier analysis of more than 450 of the donors excluded sequences that lacked an unambiguous match to a single V gene segment. In an earlier analysis of almost 600 of the donors, a V segment was called functional when productive rearrangements were above 56.7%, and segregating when the standard deviation between donors exceeded 5%. A statistical classification framework was developed to diagnose cytomegalovirus status using the catalog of TCR beta chain sequences. A later analysis assigned V and J genes by comparing TCR nucleotide sequences with IMGT/GENE-DB human TR gene sequences. In a later analysis, CDR3 sequences and most-parsimonious VDJ recombination scenarios were assigned using the TCRdist pipeline. In a later analysis, every TCR beta chain was defined by the combination of its CDR3 amino acid sequence and its V-gene family, and reads without a unique V-gene family were dropped. In a later analysis, 450 to 600 highly shared, low-generation-probability nucleotide sequences were removed to address suspected cross-contamination and a sequencing artifact. A later analysis calculated a clonal expansion index for each public chain from normalized within-repertoire ranks of inferred template counts. In a later analysis, generation probabilities were computed using a VDJ recombination model fitted to out-of-frame rearrangements, and the results were checked against IGoR. In a later analysis, hypergeometric tests were used to score TCR-TCR, TCR-HLA and TCR-CMV co-occurrence, with a repertoire-size bias correction applied to TCR pairs. A later analysis estimated false discovery rates by permuting HLA or CMV assignments 20 times. In a later analysis, co-occurring TCRs were grouped using DBSCAN, with TCRdist sequence similarity added in when clustering inside HLA-allele-positive subsets. Repertoires with fewer than 30,000 or more than 120,000 public chains, plus five repertoires with anomalous nucleotide sharing, were excluded from co-occurrence clustering. The source is immuneACCESS, and TCRdb retained only in-frame sequences with V and J called. Part of the clones is not carried over; for the studies checked, unresolved V genes explain less than half of this, and the remainder is unexplained. The D gene and trimming were derived from the DNA, and the V and J assignments and clone size from that table. This sample is represented by 93,000 or so clones; 75% to 85% of them were singletons. 10% of the sample is held by the ten biggest clonotypes.

Only a few counts were recorded for this clone. The antigen it recognizes is unknown. No qualities accompany the bases; no much larger clone lies one base away. Its CDR3 holds 15 amino acids, cysteine through phenylalanine. CDR3 DNA only is kept here, 45 bases in frame from base 1. Deletion took 3 bases off V and 6 bases off J, with a span of 15 bases between the germline ends. Sequences SGHAT (CDR1) and FQNNGV (CDR2) are obtained from the germline V gene. In total, approximately 690 healthy bone marrow donors made up the cohort. Cohort members were all nominally healthy when sampled, although unrecorded immune exposures were likely present. The donor was CMV seropositive and belonged to the group of a few hundred seropositive cohort members. Every donor gave a peripheral blood sample, and the peripheral blood mononuclear cells from that sample were used for TCR beta sequencing. The Qiagen DNeasy Blood Extraction Kit was used to extract genomic DNA from the blood cell samples.

This sequence uses TRBV11-2 and TRBJ2-1; no confident D gene assignment can be made. Sequenced material: PBMCs. The clonotype comes from a woman under 30 in good health and CMV-seropositive. The DNA reads TGTGCCAGCAGCTTTAGAACAGAGTCGTTCAATGAGCAGTTCTTC. Its coded protein is CASSFRTESFNEQFF.